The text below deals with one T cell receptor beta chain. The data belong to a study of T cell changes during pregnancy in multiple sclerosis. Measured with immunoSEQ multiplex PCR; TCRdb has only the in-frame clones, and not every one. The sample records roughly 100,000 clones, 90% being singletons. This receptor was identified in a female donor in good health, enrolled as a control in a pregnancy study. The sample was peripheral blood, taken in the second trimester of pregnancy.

CDR3 coding DNA: TGCGCCAGCAGCCGTATACCGGGACAGGGTGTCAACGAGCAGTACTTC. Translated: CASSRIPGQGVNEQYF. V usage is TRBV5-1 and J usage is TRBJ2-7; 9 nucleotides agree with TRBD1. Germline V lookup: CDR1 SGHRS, CDR2 YFSETQ. Losses at the gene ends were 4 bases for V and 5 bases for J; bases not matched to a gene: 13. The CDR3 consists of 16 residues.